The source of this TCR beta chain is a study of cytomegalovirus exposure and HLA in healthy donors. Study-level findings and limits: Published work reported that the classifier diagnosed cytomegalovirus status with high specificity and sensitivity. In vitro work confirmed that a few CMV-associated chains recognize CMV antigens.

TCRdb keeps only in-frame clones here, not all; method: immunoSEQ multiplex PCR. The table has 180,000 or so clones, around nine tenths seen once. Only a few counts were recorded for this clone. Its antigen remains unknown. The donors were part of the validation cohort of 95 to 150 subjects. That cohort was separate from the first cohort, which comprised 670 or so subjects. Material: PBMCs. The clonotype originates from a man between 25 and 39 years old in good health and CMV-seropositive.

The CDR3 nucleotides are TGCAGCGTTGAAGATAGTTGGGTAAGGAACACTGAAGCTTTCTTT. Its translation: CSVEDSWVRNTEAFF. The chain carries TRBV29-1 and TRBJ1-1; D unresolved. Between the trimmed V and J ends, which lost 0 bases and 1 base, there was a span of 12 bases. The germline gives CDR1 SQVTM, CDR2 ANQGSEA. The CDR3 loop spans 15 amino acids.